One sample yielded the 21 T cell receptor beta chains listed below, sequenced in a study of blood T cells in healthy people across ages. For the second PCR, which ran for about 7 to 12 cycles, a sample-barcoded 5' primer and a J-beta primer mix were used. TCRdb ran MiXCR on the 5' RACE reads and lists one entry per CDR3 protein. The sample consists of roughly 1,700,000 distinct CDR3 sequences, 28% of them appearing once. The sample was blood. These receptors were collected from a woman in her twenties or thirties in good health.

The V call is TRBV29-1, the J call TRBJ2-5; TRBD2 matches 9 bases. V was clipped by 4 bases and J by 0 bases; unmatched bases: 6. The CDR3 is 15 residues long. In germline, CDR1 is SQVTM, CDR2 ANQGSEA. DNA of the CDR3: TGCAGCGTTGGGTCTAGCGGGACAAACCAAGAGACCCAGTACTTC. Its translation is CSVGSSGTNQETQYF.

Of note for this clonotype: Just one base apart from a much larger clone, this may be a read error. The chain uses TRBV20-1 and TRBJ2-1; TRBD2 matches at 11 bases. The CDR3 contains 12 residues. Germline CDR1 is DFQATT and CDR2 is SNEGSKA (reference sequence). The V segment lost 7 bases and the J segment 13 bases; nucleotides outside the gene matches: 9. CDR3 region: CSGLAGRETQFF. The CDR3, as DNA: TGCAGTGGACTAGCGGGAAGAGAGACCCAGTTCTTC.

This rearrangement joins TRBV2 to TRBJ1-5; 8 bases match TRBD1. The CDR3 has 15 residues. Trimming took 5 bases from V and 7 from J; bases not matched to a gene: 10. Germline V gene lookup returns CDR1 SNHLY and CDR2 FYNNEI. Written as DNA, the CDR3 is TGTGCCAGCAGTTTTCGGACAGGGTACGGCCAGCCCCAGCATTTT. This codes for CASSFRTGYGQPQHF.

The genes are TRBV29-1 and TRBJ1-1; D is unresolved. V was cut by 4 bases and J by 1 base, with 10 bases left in between. CDR3 length: 13 residues. The germline gives CDR1 SQVTM, CDR2 ANQGSEA. The CDR3 coding sequence is TGCAGCGTTGGAGGCCACCAGAACACTGAAGCTTTCTTT. This translates into CSVGGHQNTEAFF.

This chain joins TRBV5-1 and TRBJ2-5; D is perhaps TRBD1 (6 bases). Trimming pared 2 bases from V and 7 bases from J, leaving 21 bases between. This CDR3 contains 16 residues. Germline assignment: CDR1 SGHRS and CDR2 YFSETQ. The CDR3 bases are TGCGCCAGCAGCTTCGGCTCAGTCCGGATGACAGGGACCCAGTACTTC. Translating gives CASSFGSVRMTGTQYF.

This clonotype was seen a few times. The chain is built from TRBV24-1 and TRBJ2-3; D is undetermined. Looked up from germline, CDR1 is KGHDR and CDR2 is SFDVKD. Trimming stripped 3 bases from V and 2 bases from J, with 11 bases between. CDR3 size: 15 residues. The CDR3 bases are TGTGCCACCAGTGATAAGAAGGACCCCACAGATACGCAGTATTTT. Translated: CATSDKKDPTDTQYF.

As for this clonotype: Germline and junction disagree at one end, which may indicate a read error. V is TRBV7-2 and J is TRBJ2-7; 14 bases agree with TRBD2. Germline V gene data show CDR1 as SGHTA and CDR2 as FQGNSA. The CDR3 spans 15 residues. CDR3 in amino acids: CASIGWGTSGSEQYF. In DNA, the CDR3 is TGTGCGAGCATAGGGTGGGGGACTAGCGGGAGTGAGCAGTACTTC.

The CDR3 protein is CASSQNHGVSGLSNVLTF. The CDR3 nucleotides read TGTGCCAGCAGCCAAAACCACGGCGTTTCGGGCCTCTCCAACGTCCTGACTTTC. The chain employs TRBV4-2 and TRBJ2-6, with D unclear. Per germline, CDR1 LGHNA and CDR2 YNFKEQ. V shed 2 bases and J shed 8 bases, with 22 bases lying between them. This CDR3 is 18 amino acids long.

This chain connects TRBV20-1 to TRBJ2-3, with TRBD1 as a possible D gene (7 bases). The V end was cut by 6 bases, the J end by 1 base, with 17 bases between. There are 15 residues in the CDR3. CDR1 DFQATT and CDR2 SNEGSKA come from the germline V gene (reference sequence). CDR3 sequence (DNA): TGCAGTGCGCGTCAGGGGGGTACGGGCACAGATACGCAGTATTTT. This translates into CSARQGGTGTDTQYF.

The chain recombines TRBV12-3 or TRBV12-4 with TRBJ1-1; TRBD1 might be the D (6 bases). Trimming removed 2 bases at V and 1 base at J, with 8 bases between. CDR3 size: 14 residues. This CDR3 reads CASSLWDKNTEAFF. DNA of the CDR3: TGTGCCAGCAGTTTATGGGACAAGAACACTGAAGCTTTCTTT.

For this clonotype: The junction departs from germline at one end; a sequencing error may be responsible. The chain uses TRBV6-5 and TRBJ2-4; perhaps D is TRBD1 or TRBD2 (5 bases each). The end of the DNA fits TRBJ2-7 better, so the J call may be wrong. In germline, CDR1 is MNHEY, CDR2 SVGAGI. This CDR3 has 14 residues. The CDR3 protein is CAGSGTGREYEQYF. The CDR3 nucleotides are TGTGCCGGCAGTGGGACGGGCAGGGAGTACGAGCAGTACTTC.

The J gene is TRBJ2-5, the V gene TRBV4-1; TRBD1 agrees at 8 bases. This CDR3 has 15 amino acids. Per the germline V gene, CDR1 is MGHRA and CDR2 is YSYEKL. Unmatched junction bases numbered 7, after V lost 2 bases and J lost 5 bases. DNA of the CDR3: TGCGCCAGCAGCCAATTTGACAGGGGTCAGGAGACCCAGTACTTC. Its protein is CASSQFDRGQETQYF.

This clonotype came up a few times. The rearrangement joins TRBV12-3 or TRBV12-4 to TRBJ2-1; D is possibly TRBD1 (5 bases). CDR3 size: 15 residues. Trimming shortened V by 3 bases and J by 4 bases, and 13 bases separated the two germline ends. CDR3: CASSFSQGLYNEQFF. Here the CDR3 DNA reads TGTGCCAGCAGTTTCAGCCAGGGCTTGTACAATGAGCAGTTCTTC.

The chain joins TRBV19 to TRBJ1-1, with a tentative D call TRBD1 (5 bases). The CDR3 totals 17 residues. V was shortened by 6 bases and J by 1 base, with 21 bases between the two germline ends. CDR1 and CDR2 (germline): LNHDA, SQIVND (reference sequence). The CDR3 DNA sequence: TGTGCCAGTAGGACTACTGACGGGGGGAGAAGGAACACTGAAGCTTTCTTT. As protein: CASRTTDGGRRNTEAFF. Together with reference TRBV19 and TRBJ1-1, the CDR3 gives the full variable domain: DGGITQSPKYLFRKEGQNVTLSCEQNLNHDAMYWYRQDPGQGLRLIYYSQIVNDFQKGDIAEGYSVSREKKESFPLTVTSAQKNPTAFYLCASRTTDGGRRNTEAFFGQGTRLTVV.

V is TRBV30 and J is TRBJ2-1; D call uncertain. Deletions cut 1 base from V and 4 bases from J, with 2 bases between. The CDR3 has 11 amino acids. Germline V lookup: CDR1 GTSNPN, CDR2 SVGIG (reference sequence). The CDR3 loop reads CAWSEYNEQFF. For the CDR3, the DNA is TGTGCCTGGAGTGAATACAATGAGCAGTTCTTC.

The rearrangement joins TRBV5-6 to TRBJ1-6; D remains unclear. Trimming took 5 bases from V and 6 from J, leaving 9 bases between them. Germline values: CDR1 SGHDT, CDR2 YYEEEE. This CDR3 comprises 13 residues. This CDR3 reads CASRSGLNSPLHF. As DNA, the CDR3 is TGTGCCAGCAGATCGGGCCTTAATTCACCCCTCCACTTT.

On this clonotype: A junction boundary mismatches the germline segment, possibly from a read error. The chain carries TRBV6-5 and TRBJ2-6; D is perhaps TRBD1 (5 bases). From germline, CDR1 is MNHEY and CDR2 SVGAGI. There are 15 residues in the CDR3. Here the CDR3 reads CVSSRRVSGANILTF. DNA of the CDR3: TGTGTCAGCAGCCGACGGGTTAGTGGGGCCAACATCCTGACTTTC.

Worth noting for this clonotype: A read error may account for a junction end that differs from germline. The V call is TRBV10-3, the J call TRBJ2-5; D is perhaps TRBD1 or TRBD2 (5 bases each). The CDR3 has 14 residues. Germline values: CDR1 ENHRY, CDR2 SYGVKD. This CDR3 reads CAVSELGDRGTQYF. DNA for the CDR3: TGTGCCGTCAGTGAGCTAGGGGACCGGGGAACCCAGTACTTC.

This chain joins TRBV5-1 and TRBJ1-6, with a weak D call TRBD1 (6 bases). The V gene lost 4 bases and the J gene lost 8 bases, with 13 bases spanning the gap. Germline V gene data show CDR1 as SGHRS and CDR2 as YFSETQ. The CDR3 runs to 14 residues. The CDR3 DNA reads TGCGCCAGCAGCCCGGACAGTCTGTATTCACCCCTCCACTTT. Its protein is CASSPDSLYSPLHF.

This clonotype was seen a few times. This chain connects TRBV20-1 to TRBJ2-5; D remains unclear. CDR3 length equals 13 residues. Trimming removed 5 bases from V and 4 bases from J, with 14 bases in between. Germline CDR1 is DFQATT and CDR2 is SNEGSKA (reference sequence). DNA for the CDR3: TGCAGTGCTTTTGGGCCCTTCCGAGAGACCCAGTACTTC. It encodes CSAFGPFRETQYF.

This chain uses TRBV29-1 with TRBJ1-2; TRBD1 matches at 11 bases. Germline-derived CDR1 and CDR2 are SQVTM and ANQGSEA. The CDR3 has 17 amino acids. V lost 4 bases to trimming and J lost 6 bases; unmatched junction nucleotides: 16. The CDR3 coding sequence is TGCAGCGTTGCCCCCGGAGGACAGGGGGCGCTTTCTGATGGCTACACCTTC. This sequence encodes CSVAPGGQGALSDGYTF.